This T cell receptor (beta chain) was sequenced in a study of shared T cell receptors in the human thymus. This table comes from immunoSEQ multiplex PCR, and its TCRdb copy is limited to in-frame clones, with some not included. The sample has hundreds of thousands of clones, roughly 86% seen once; the top ten hold approximately 0.0097%. Germline V gene lookup returns CDR1 LGHNA and CDR2 YSLEER. V gave up 1 base and J gave up 1 base; unmatched junction bases: 6. The CDR3 extends over 18 amino acids. The same data also contributed to another study, on human thymus T cells.

The chain combines TRBV4-3 with TRBJ2-6; 8 nucleotides line up with TRBD1. The sequence was obtained from a boy in the first two years of life with a congenital heart defect. Sequences were obtained from thymocytes. The CDR3 coding sequence is TGCGCCAGCAGCCAAGGCGGACAGGGCCTATCTGGGGCCAACGTCCTGACTTTC. Protein sequence: CASSQGGQGLSGANVLTF.